This T cell receptor beta chain appears in the sequencing data of a study of T cell responses to AZD1222 COVID-19 vaccine. Study context: Timing groups of about 4 and about 12 weeks for second doses were pooled.

CDR3 length: 16 amino acids. Trimming took 5 bases from V and 1 from J; bases not matched to a gene: 7. Germline lookup yields CDR1 LNHDA and CDR2 SQIVND (reference sequence). Study outcomes and limitations: Vaccine-associated CD4 TCRs ranged over spike, dominating at 160-218 and 743-854. Repertoires were sampled only after the peak T cell response. Increases in Spike-specific TCR breadth and depth were seen after two AZD1222 doses.

A remark on this clone: As yet, its antigen is unknown.

The protocol was immunoSEQ multiplex PCR, while the TCRdb copy is restricted to in-frame clones and leaves out a portion. The table lists some 120,000 clones, about 91% of them singletons, with approximately 9.6% in the top ten. Sequenced here: peripheral blood, sampled on day 0 of AZD1222 vaccination. The chain links TRBV19 to TRBJ2-3, with 9 bases aligning to TRBD2. The receptor was derived from an adult in good health. Written as DNA, the CDR3 is TGTGCCAGTAGTGCGGGAGCGGGGGGCCGCACAGATACGCAGTATTTT. Translated: CASSAGAGGRTDTQYF.